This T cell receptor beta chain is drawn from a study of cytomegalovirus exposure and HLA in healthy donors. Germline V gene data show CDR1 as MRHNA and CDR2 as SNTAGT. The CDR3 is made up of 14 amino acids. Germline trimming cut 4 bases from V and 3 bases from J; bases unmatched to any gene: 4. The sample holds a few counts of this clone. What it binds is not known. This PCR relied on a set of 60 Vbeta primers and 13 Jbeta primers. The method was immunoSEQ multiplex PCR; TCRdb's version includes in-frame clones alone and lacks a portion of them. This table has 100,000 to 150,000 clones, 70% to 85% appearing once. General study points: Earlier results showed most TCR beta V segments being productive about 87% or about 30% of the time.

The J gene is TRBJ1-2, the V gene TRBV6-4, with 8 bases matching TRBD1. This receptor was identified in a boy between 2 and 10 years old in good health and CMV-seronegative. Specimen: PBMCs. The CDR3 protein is CASSVRGRYYGYTF. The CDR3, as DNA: TGTGCCAGCAGTGTCAGGGGGCGCTACTATGGCTACACCTTC.